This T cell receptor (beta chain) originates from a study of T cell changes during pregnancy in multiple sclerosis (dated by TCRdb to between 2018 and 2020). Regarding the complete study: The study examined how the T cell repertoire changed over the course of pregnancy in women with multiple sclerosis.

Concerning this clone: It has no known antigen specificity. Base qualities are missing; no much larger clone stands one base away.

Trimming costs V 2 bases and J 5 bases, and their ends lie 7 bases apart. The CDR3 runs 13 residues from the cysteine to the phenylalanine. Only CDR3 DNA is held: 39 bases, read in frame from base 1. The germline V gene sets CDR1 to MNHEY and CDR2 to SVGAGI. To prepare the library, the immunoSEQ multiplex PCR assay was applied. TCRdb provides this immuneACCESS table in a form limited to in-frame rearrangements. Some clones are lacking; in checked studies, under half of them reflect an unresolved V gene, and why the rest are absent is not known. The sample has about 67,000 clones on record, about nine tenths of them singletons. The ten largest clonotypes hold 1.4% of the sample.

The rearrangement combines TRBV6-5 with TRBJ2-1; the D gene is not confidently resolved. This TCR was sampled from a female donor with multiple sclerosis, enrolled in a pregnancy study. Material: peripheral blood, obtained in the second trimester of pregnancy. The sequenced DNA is TGTGCCAGCAGTTACCTGGGCGACAATGAGCAGTTCTTC. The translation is CASSYLGDNEQFF.